This T cell receptor (beta chain) is drawn from a study of OX40 agonist ivuxolimab in advanced cancers. Study context: Patients received ivuxolimab, an agonistic anti-OX40 (CD134) antibody. Patients achieving partial responses numbered three: one hepatocellular carcinoma case and two cutaneous melanoma cases.

TCRdb keeps only in-frame clones here, not all; method: immunoSEQ multiplex PCR. The data show about 80,000 clones, roughly nine tenths seen once. This CDR3 has 15 amino acids. The V end was cut by 1 base, the J end by 4 bases, with 10 bases between. Germline CDR1 is SGHVS and CDR2 is FQNEAQ. The material sequenced was CD4+ or CD8+ T cells sorted from blood, taken in a trial of the OX40 agonist ivuxolimab. The receptor comes from an adult with an advanced solid tumor such as melanoma, head and neck, liver or kidney cancer. V and J are TRBV7-8 and TRBJ2-2; TRBD1 or TRBD2 may be the D gene (6 bases each). The CDR3 DNA sequence: TGTGCCAGCAGCTTAGTCAGGGGAGGCACCGGGGAGCTGTTTTTT. The encoded protein is CASSLVRGGTGELFF.